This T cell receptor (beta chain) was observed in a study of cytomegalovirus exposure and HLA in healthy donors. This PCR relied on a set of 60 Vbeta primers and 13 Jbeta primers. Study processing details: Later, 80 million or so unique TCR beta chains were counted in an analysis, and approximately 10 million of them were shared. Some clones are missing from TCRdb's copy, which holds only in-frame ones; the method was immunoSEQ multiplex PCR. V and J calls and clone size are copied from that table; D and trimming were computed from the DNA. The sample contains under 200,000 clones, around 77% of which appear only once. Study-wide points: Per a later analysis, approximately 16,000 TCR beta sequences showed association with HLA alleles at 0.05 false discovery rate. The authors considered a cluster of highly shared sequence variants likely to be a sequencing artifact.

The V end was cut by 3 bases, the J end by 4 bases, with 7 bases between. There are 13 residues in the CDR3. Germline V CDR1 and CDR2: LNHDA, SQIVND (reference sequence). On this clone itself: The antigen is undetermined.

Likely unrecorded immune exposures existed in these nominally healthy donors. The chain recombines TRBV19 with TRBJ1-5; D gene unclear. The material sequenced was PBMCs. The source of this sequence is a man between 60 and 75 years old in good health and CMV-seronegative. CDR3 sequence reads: CASSITVNQPQHF. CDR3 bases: TGTGCCAGTAGTATTACGGTAAATCAGCCCCAGCATTTT.